Following are 12 T cell receptor beta chains from one sample sequenced in a study of shared clonotypes between healthy human individuals. TCRdb keeps only in-frame clones here, not all; method: immunoSEQ multiplex PCR. The sample records hundreds of thousands of clones, less than 85% being singletons. The sample was memory CD4+ T cells sorted from blood. Noted subset: CD45RA-negative fraction. Source of these receptors: a woman in her twenties or thirties in good health.

This chain uses TRBV28 with TRBJ1-2; D gene uncertain. The V end was cut by 4 bases, the J end by 7 bases, with 19 bases between. CDR3 length: 15 amino acids. Germline CDR1 and CDR2: MDHEN and SYDVKM. In DNA form, the CDR3 reads TGTGCCAGCAGTTCTGGCAGCCTCCTCTATCGTGGCTACACCTTC. Its translation: CASSSGSLLYRGYTF.

The chain joins TRBV27 to TRBJ2-3, with TRBD2 matching over 14 bases. CDR1 is MNHEY and CDR2 is SMNVEV in the germline V gene (reference sequence). The CDR3 covers 17 residues. Losses at the gene ends were 5 bases for V and 2 bases for J; bases not matched to a gene: 6. The CDR3: CASSGGTSGRITDTQYF. The CDR3 region has the DNA TGTGCCAGCAGTGGAGGGACTAGCGGGAGAATCACAGATACGCAGTATTTT.

This clone appeared a few times. The same CDR3 also results from other DNA sequences found in this sample. V gene TRBV9 combines with J gene TRBJ1-2; no firm D call. The CDR3 has 10 residues. V was clipped by 3 bases and J by 6 bases, with 3 bases between them. Looked up from germline, CDR1 is SGDLS and CDR2 is YYNGEE. The DNA for the CDR3 is TGTGCCAGCAGCGGGGATGGCTACACCTTC. This gives the protein CASSGDGYTF.

V and J are TRBV6-1 and TRBJ2-7; D perhaps matches TRBD1 (6 bases). The V end lost 5 bases, the J end lost 1 base, and 9 bases lay between the germline ends. In germline, CDR1 is MNHNS, CDR2 SASEGT. This CDR3 has 13 residues. CDR3 DNA: TGTGCCAGCAGTAAGGACAGATCCTACGAGCAGTACTTC. Its protein is CASSKDRSYEQYF.

This chain joins TRBV28 and TRBJ2-7; 10 bases match TRBD1. The CDR3 totals 13 residues. CDR1 is MDHEN and CDR2 is SYDVKM in the germline V gene. Trimming removed 6 bases from V and 7 bases from J; junction bases left unmatched: 6. This CDR3 reads CASRRTGGNEQYF. The DNA of the CDR3 is TGTGCCAGCAGGAGGACAGGGGGTAATGAGCAGTACTTC.

This sequence joins TRBV11-3 and TRBJ2-1, with 11 bases aligning to TRBD2. The CDR3 spans 18 residues. After removal of 3 bases from V and 3 bases from J, the junction contained 10 bases not matched to a gene. Germline values: CDR1 SGHNT, CDR2 YENEEA. CDR3 nucleotides: TGTGCCAGCAGCTTCGGTGATGGGACTAGCGGAGGCTACAATGAGCAGTTCTTC. It is translated as CASSFGDGTSGGYNEQFF.

Notes on this clone: Other nucleotide sequences from this sample produce the same CDR3. The J gene is TRBJ2-5, the V gene TRBV5-1; tentative D call: TRBD2 (6 bases). Trimming took 1 base from V and 5 from J, leaving 6 bases between them. The CDR3 is 12 amino acids. Germline V gene data show CDR1 as SGHRS and CDR2 as YFSETQ. The CDR3 DNA reads as TGCGCCAGCAGCTTGAGCGGGGAGACCCAGTACTTC. Translated: CASSLSGETQYF.

The rearrangement joins TRBV5-1 to TRBJ2-3, with 12 positions matching TRBD2. CDR1 and CDR2 (germline): SGHRS, YFSETQ. This CDR3 contains 19 residues. J was trimmed by 0 bases and V by 1 base; bases with no gene match: 9. The CDR3 region is CASSLSISLAGGSTDTQYF. CDR3 sequence (DNA): TGCGCCAGCAGCTTGAGCATATCTCTAGCGGGGGGGAGCACAGATACGCAGTATTTT.

Note on this clone: This may come from a read error, since a much larger clone is one base off. Other DNA sequences in this sample translate to the same CDR3. V is TRBV5-1 and J is TRBJ2-7, with unresolved D. This CDR3 contains 12 residues. The V and J ends lost 0 bases and 4 bases respectively, with 5 bases between them. The V gene's germline CDR1 is SGHRS and CDR2 YFSETQ. The CDR3 DNA is TGCGCCAGCAGCTTGGATCGGTACGAGCAGTACTTC. Translating gives CASSLDRYEQYF.

Remarks on this clone: Additional DNA sequences in this sample encode the identical CDR3. The chain links TRBV6-1 to TRBJ1-1, with 7 bases that match TRBD1. Trimming cost V 4 bases and J 1 base; bases outside gene matches: 3. The germline gives CDR1 MNHNS, CDR2 SASEGT. This CDR3 is 14 amino acids long. CDR3 amino acids: CASSVRQGNTEAFF. As DNA, the CDR3 is TGTGCCAGCAGTGTGCGACAGGGGAACACTGAAGCTTTCTTT.

V gene TRBV19 combines with J gene TRBJ2-7; 9 positions agree with TRBD1. Germline V gives CDR1 LNHDA, CDR2 SQIVND (reference sequence). The CDR3 runs 15 residues. The junction had 14 bases not matched to a gene; V was cut back by 8 bases and J by 6 bases. CDR3 region: CASASPGQGFGEQYF. The DNA of the CDR3 is TGTGCCAGTGCCAGCCCGGGACAGGGTTTTGGCGAGCAGTACTTC.

The chain uses TRBV11-2 and TRBJ2-7; tentatively, D is TRBD1 (6 bases). V was cut by 7 bases and J by 2 bases, with 12 bases left in between. Germline CDR1 reads SGHAT; CDR2 reads FQNNGV. This CDR3 has 13 amino acids. The CDR3: CASTYRQAYEQYF. The DNA of the CDR3 is TGTGCCAGCACGTATCGACAGGCCTACGAGCAGTACTTC.